The clone carrying this T cell receptor beta chain was picked up many times. Its antigen is unidentified. This CDR3 has 17 residues. With 5 bases clipped from V and 4 bases from J, the junction kept 16 bases outside the gene matches. The data were taken from a study of T cell repertoires in cytomegalovirus infection. The wider study: TCR beta signatures that were public indicated CMV infection and matching HLA type. Findings and caveats of the study: Identification of carriers of CMV plus the relevant HLA was performed using cumulative public TCR beta family frequency.

MiXCR, run by TCRdb on the reads, gives a single entry per CDR3 protein. The sample includes over 450,000 distinct CDR3 sequences, over 9% of them seen just once. Material for sequencing was PBMCs. The receptor's source is a human donor in good health (CMV status not recorded). Some clones in this sample may be carry-over from other donors' samples. The rearrangement uses TRBV12-3 or TRBV12-4 and TRBJ2-7, with 8 bases that match TRBD2. CDR3 sequence: CASSHRSAGAQSYEQYF. The CDR3 DNA is TGTGCCAGCAGTCATCGGTCAGCGGGAGCTCAGTCTTACGAGCAGTACTTC.